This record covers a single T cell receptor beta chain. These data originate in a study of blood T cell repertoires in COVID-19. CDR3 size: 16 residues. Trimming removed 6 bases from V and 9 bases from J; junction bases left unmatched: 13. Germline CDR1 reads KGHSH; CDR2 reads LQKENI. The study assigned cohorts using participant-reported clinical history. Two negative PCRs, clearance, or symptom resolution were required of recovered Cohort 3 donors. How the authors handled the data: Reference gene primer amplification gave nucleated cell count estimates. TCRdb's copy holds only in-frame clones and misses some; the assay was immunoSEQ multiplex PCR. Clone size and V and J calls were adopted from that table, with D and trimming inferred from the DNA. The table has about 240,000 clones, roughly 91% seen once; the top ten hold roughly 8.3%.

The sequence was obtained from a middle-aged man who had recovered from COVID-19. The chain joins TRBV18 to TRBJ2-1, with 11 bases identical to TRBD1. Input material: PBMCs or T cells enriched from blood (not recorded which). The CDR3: CASSLTGQGALFEQFF. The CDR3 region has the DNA TGTGCCAGCTCCCTAACAGGACAGGGGGCATTGTTTGAGCAGTTCTTC.